This TCR beta chain was observed in a study of siplizumab effects on memory and regulatory T cells. This CDR3 has 18 amino acids. Unmatched junction bases numbered 13, after V lost 5 bases and J lost 4 bases. Looked up from germline, CDR1 is SGHTA and CDR2 is FQGTGA. TCRdb keeps only in-frame clones here, not all; method: immunoSEQ multiplex PCR. This repertoire shows under 130,000 clones, approximately 94% found once; its top ten account for about 0.32%. This receptor was taken from a human donor in good health. V and J are TRBV7-3 and TRBJ1-6, with 8 bases fitting TRBD1. The specimen sequenced was CD4+ T cells sorted from blood. The chain's CDR3 is CASSISRTGGPYNSPLHF. The CDR3 DNA sequence: TGTGCCAGCAGCATTAGCAGAACAGGGGGGCCTTATAATTCACCCCTCCACTTT.